This entry features one T cell receptor (beta chain) sequence. The antigen is undetermined. The PCR had 60 Vbeta and 13 Jbeta primers. TCRdb's copy holds only in-frame clones and misses some; the assay was immunoSEQ multiplex PCR. The profile shows some 120,000 clones, around 86% of them singletons. The data are from a study of cytomegalovirus exposure and HLA in healthy donors. Study results and caveats: Later analysis reportedly placed an Asian-associated ancestry cluster below the roughly 680-donor mean in N-insertions. A missense variant in DCLRE1C was later tied to TCR beta V- and J-gene trimming.

Trimming took off 4 bases at V and 5 bases at J, with 17 bases between the two ends. There are 15 residues in the CDR3. Per germline, CDR1 MGHRA and CDR2 YSYEKL. The sequenced sample was PBMCs. The receptor was derived from a young woman in good health and CMV-seronegative. The gene calls are TRBV4-1 and TRBJ1-1, with D tentatively TRBD1 (5 bases). The CDR3, as DNA: TGCGCCAGCAGCCTCGTGATGCAGGGTTTTACTGAAGCTTTCTTT. It translates to CASSLVMQGFTEAFF.